Sequencing of this T cell receptor beta chain was carried out in a study of blood T cells in healthy people across ages. Study observations and caveats: Donors of long life had a larger count of naive CD4+ cells and greater diversity than aged donors. Samples with more naive T cells showed higher observed beta diversity.

The CDR3 length is 13 residues. V was cut by 7 bases and J by 2 bases, with 11 bases left in between. Germline V gene lookup returns CDR1 SEHNR and CDR2 FQNEAQ (reference sequence). It was around 9 milliliters of peripheral blood that were drawn from each donor. No fewer than 6 million PBMCs went into each sample. The authors ran a second PCR of roughly 6 to 12 cycles using a sample-barcoded 5' primer and a J-beta primer mix. TCRdb passed the 5' RACE reads through MiXCR, listing each CDR3 protein once. Found here are over a million distinct CDR3 sequences, 40% to 55% of them singletons; the top ten hold 15% to 20%. A remark on this clonotype: The target antigen is unknown.

The TCR comes from a woman aged 55-69 years in good health. The specimen was blood. V usage is TRBV7-9 and J usage is TRBJ1-2; D not certain. The CDR3 here is CASTKEGNYGYTF. CDR3 bases: TGTGCCAGCACGAAAGAGGGAAACTATGGCTACACCTTC.